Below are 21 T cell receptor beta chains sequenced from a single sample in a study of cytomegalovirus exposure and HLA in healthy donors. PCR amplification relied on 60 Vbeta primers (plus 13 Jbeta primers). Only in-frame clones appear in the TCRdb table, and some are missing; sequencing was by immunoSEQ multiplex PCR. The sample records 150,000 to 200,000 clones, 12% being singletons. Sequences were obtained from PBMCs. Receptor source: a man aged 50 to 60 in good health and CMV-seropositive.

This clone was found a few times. CDR3 sequence reads: CASSEASGITGELFF. Written as DNA, the CDR3 is TGTGCCAGCAGTGAGGCTAGCGGCATTACCGGGGAGCTGTTTTTT. V usage is TRBV2 and J usage is TRBJ2-2; 7 bases match TRBD2. V gave up 3 bases and J gave up 5 bases; unmatched junction bases: 6. CDR3 length equals 15 residues. The V gene's germline CDR1 is SNHLY and CDR2 FYNNEI.

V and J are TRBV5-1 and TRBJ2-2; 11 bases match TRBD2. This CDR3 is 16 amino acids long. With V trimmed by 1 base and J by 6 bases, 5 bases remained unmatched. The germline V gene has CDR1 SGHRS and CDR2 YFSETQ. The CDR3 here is CASSLTSGGVAGELFF. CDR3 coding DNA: TGCGCCAGCAGCTTGACTAGCGGGGGAGTGGCCGGGGAGCTGTTTTTT. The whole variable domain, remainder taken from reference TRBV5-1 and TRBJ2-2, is KAGVTQTPRYLIKTRGQQVTLSCSPISGHRSVSWYQQTPGQGLQFLFEYFSETQRNKGNFPGRFSGRQFSNSRSEMNVSTLELGDSALYLCASSLTSGGVAGELFFGEGSRLTVL.

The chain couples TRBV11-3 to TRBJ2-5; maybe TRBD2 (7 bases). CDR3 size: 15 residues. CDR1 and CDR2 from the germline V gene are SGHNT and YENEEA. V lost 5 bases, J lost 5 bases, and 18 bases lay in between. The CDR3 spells CASSLAGGGLETQYF. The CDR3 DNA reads TGTGCCAGCAGCCTAGCTGGGGGGGGCTTGGAGACCCAGTACTTC.

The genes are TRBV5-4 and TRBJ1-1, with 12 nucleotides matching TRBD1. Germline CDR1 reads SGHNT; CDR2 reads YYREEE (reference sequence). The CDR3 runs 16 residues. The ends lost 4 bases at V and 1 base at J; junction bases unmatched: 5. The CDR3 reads CASSGGDRGRNTEAFF. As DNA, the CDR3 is TGTGCCAGCAGCGGGGGGGACAGGGGGCGGAACACTGAAGCTTTCTTT.

The CDR3 here is CASRDRTYGGTEAFF. DNA for the CDR3: TGTGCCAGCAGGGACAGGACATATGGGGGCACTGAAGCTTTCTTT. The gene calls are TRBV7-2 and TRBJ1-1, with 7 nucleotides matching TRBD1. This CDR3 is built from 15 residues. V shed 6 bases, J shed 4 bases, and the junction held 11 bases outside the gene matches. Germline V gene lookup returns CDR1 SGHTA and CDR2 FQGNSA.

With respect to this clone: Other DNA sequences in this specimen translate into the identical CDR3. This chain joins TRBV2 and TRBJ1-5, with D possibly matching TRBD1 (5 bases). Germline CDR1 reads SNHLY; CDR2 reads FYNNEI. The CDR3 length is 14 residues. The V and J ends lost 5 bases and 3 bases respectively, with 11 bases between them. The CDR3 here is CASSRTLLNQPQHF. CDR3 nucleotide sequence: TGTGCCAGCAGTCGGACACTACTCAATCAGCCCCAGCATTTT.

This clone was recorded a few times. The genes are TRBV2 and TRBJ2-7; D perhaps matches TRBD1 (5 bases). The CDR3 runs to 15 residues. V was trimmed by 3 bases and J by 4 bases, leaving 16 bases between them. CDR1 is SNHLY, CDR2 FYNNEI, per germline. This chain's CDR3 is CASSDRTSWAYEQYF. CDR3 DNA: TGTGCCAGCAGTGATCGGACATCATGGGCGTACGAGCAGTACTTC.

The CDR3 sequence is CASSLARGRVAKNIQYF. As DNA, the CDR3 is TGTGCCAGCAGCTTGGCCAGGGGGCGGGTAGCCAAAAACATTCAGTACTTC. The V call is TRBV5-6, the J call TRBJ2-4; 8 nucleotides agree with TRBD1. Per germline, CDR1 SGHDT and CDR2 YYEEEE. The CDR3 is 17 amino acids. V dropped 0 bases and J dropped 0; count of bases not matched to a gene: 5. The entire variable domain, with the rest obtained from reference TRBV5-6 and TRBJ2-4, is as follows: DAGVTQSPTHLIKTRGQQVTLRCSPKSGHDTVSWYQQALGQGPQFIFQYYEEEERQRGNFPDRFSGHQFPNYSSELNVNALLLGDSALYLCASSLARGRVAKNIQYFGAGTRLSVL.

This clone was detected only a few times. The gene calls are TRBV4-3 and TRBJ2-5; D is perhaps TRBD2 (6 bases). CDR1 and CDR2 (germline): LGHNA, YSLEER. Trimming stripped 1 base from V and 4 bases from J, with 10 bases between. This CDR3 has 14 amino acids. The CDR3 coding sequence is TGCGCCAGCAGCCAAGCGAGGGGAGGAGAGACCCAGTACTTC. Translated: CASSQARGGETQYF.

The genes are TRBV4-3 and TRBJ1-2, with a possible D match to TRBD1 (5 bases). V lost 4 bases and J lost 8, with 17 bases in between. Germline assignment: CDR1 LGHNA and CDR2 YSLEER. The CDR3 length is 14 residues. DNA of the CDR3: TGCGCCAGCAGCCCATGGGGCAGTGCGAGGGGCTACACCTTC. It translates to CASSPWGSARGYTF.

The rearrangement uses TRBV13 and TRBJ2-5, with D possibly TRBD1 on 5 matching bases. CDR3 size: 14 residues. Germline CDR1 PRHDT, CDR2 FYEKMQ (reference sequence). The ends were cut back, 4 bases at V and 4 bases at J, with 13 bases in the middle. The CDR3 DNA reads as TGTGCCAGCAGCTCTAGGGGTGAAGGAGAGACCCAGTACTTC. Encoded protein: CASSSRGEGETQYF.

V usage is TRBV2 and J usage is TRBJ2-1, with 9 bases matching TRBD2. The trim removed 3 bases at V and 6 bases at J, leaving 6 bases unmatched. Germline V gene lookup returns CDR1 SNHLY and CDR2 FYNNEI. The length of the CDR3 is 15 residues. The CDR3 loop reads CASSDLSGGTNEQFF. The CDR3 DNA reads TGTGCCAGCAGTGACCTTAGCGGGGGAACCAATGAGCAGTTCTTC.

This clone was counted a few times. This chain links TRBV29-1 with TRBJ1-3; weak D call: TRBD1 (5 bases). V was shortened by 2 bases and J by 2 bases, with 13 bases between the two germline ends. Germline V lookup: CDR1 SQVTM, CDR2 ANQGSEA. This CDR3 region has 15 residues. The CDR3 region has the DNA TGCAGCGTTGAAAAAGGGGCAGGAGCTGGAAACACCATATATTTT. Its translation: CSVEKGAGAGNTIYF.

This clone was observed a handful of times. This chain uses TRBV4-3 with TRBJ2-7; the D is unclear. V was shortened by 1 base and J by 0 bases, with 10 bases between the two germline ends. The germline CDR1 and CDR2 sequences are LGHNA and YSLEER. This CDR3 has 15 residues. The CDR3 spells CASSQGVVYSYEQYF. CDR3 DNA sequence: TGCGCCAGCAGCCAAGGAGTGGTTTACTCCTACGAGCAGTACTTC.

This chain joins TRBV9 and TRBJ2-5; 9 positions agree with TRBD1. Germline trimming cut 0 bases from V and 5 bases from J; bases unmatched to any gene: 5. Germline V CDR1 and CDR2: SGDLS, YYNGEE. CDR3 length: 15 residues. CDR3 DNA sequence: TGTGCCAGCAGCGTAGCCGGGACAGGGCTGGAGACCCAGTACTTC. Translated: CASSVAGTGLETQYF.

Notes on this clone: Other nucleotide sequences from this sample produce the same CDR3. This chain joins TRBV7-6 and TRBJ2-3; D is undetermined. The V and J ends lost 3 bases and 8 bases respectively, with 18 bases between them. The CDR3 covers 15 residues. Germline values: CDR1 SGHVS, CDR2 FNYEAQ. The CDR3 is CASSFQQHSQATQYF. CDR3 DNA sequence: TGTGCCAGCAGCTTCCAGCAGCACAGTCAAGCTACGCAGTATTTT.

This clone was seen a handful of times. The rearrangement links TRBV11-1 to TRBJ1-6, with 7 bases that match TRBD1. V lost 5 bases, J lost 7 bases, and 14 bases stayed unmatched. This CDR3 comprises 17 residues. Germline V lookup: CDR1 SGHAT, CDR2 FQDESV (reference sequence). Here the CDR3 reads CASSTHDRDGGNSPLHF. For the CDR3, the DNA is TGTGCCAGCAGCACCCATGACAGGGACGGTGGGAATTCACCCCTCCACTTT.

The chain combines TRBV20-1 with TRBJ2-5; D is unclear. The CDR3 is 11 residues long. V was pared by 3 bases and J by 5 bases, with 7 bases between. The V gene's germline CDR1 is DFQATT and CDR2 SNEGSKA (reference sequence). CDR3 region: CSARLEETQYF. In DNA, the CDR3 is TGCAGTGCTAGGCTAGAGGAGACCCAGTACTTC.

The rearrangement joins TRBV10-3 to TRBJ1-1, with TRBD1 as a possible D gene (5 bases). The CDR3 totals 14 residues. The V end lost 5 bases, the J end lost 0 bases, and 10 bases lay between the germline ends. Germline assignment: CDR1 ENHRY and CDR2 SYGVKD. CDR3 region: CAISKTDMNTEAFF. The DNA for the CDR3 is TGTGCCATCAGTAAGACAGACATGAACACTGAAGCTTTCTTT.

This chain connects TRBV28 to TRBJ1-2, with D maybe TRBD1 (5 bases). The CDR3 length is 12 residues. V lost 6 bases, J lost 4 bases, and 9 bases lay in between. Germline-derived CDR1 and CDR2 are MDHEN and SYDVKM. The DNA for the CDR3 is TGTGCCAGCAGCCCCGACAGCTATGGCTACACCTTC. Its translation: CASSPDSYGYTF.

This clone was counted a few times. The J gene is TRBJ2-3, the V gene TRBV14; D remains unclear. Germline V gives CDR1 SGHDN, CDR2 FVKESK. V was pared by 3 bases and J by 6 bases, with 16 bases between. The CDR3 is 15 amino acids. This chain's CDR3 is CASSQLDLKRDTQYF. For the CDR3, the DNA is TGTGCCAGCAGCCAGTTAGATCTAAAGAGGGATACGCAGTATTTT.